These T cell receptor beta chains were read from a single sample in a study of T cells after posttransplantation cyclophosphamide. TCRdb keeps only in-frame clones here, not all; method: immunoSEQ multiplex PCR. The sample yields some 13,000 clones, without any singletons. The specimen comprised PBMCs, sampled after allogeneic stem cell transplant with posttransplant cyclophosphamide. The receptors were sampled from a female patient aged 35-55 years who received an allogeneic stem cell transplant from a related donor, was CMV-positive, and had acute GVHD only. A share of the T cells may be of graft donor origin. Both conserved end residues are part of each CDR3. The order of the fields is J gene, V gene, D gene, clone size, CDR3 DNA, CDR3 protein. A D gene is named only where the DNA matches it firmly. Size is omitted from some rows. Given values are once, few, many or a class for expanded clones.

TRBJ1-6,TRBV5-5,.,many,TGTGCCAGCAGCTTGGCGGCGGGGGGCTCCTATAATTCACCCCTCCACTTT,CASSLAAGGSYNSPLHF
TRBJ2-3,TRBV7-3,TRBD1,many,TGTGCCAGCAGCTTATCGGGACAGGGCACAGATACGCAGTATTTT,CASSLSGQGTDTQYF
TRBJ2-3,TRBV7-3,TRBD2,.,TGTGCCAGCAGCTCCAGCCTAGCGGGAGGCCCCTCCGGGGGTACAGATACGCAGTACTTT,CASSSSLAGGPSGGTDTQYF
TRBJ2-1,TRBV9,TRBD2,few,TGTGCCAGCAGCGTAGGGGGGCCGACTAGCGGGGGCTCCTACAATGAGCAGTTCTTC,CASSVGGPTSGGSYNEQFF
TRBJ2-1,TRBV10-3,.,many,TGTGCCATCAGTGCCTCTCTAGCATCCAGAGACAATGAGCAGTTCTTC,CAISASLASRDNEQFF
TRBJ1-1,TRBV15,.,few,TGTGCCACCAGCAGAGATTGGCGGGACACTGAAGCTTTCTTT,CATSRDWRDTEAFF
TRBJ2-3,TRBV10-3,.,many,TGTGCCATCCGGGGCGGGGAGGATACGCAGTATTTT,CAIRGGEDTQYF
TRBJ1-1,TRBV10-1,TRBD1,few,TGCGCCAGCAGTGAGTCTGCAGGGGGCACTGAAGCTTTCTTT,CASSESAGGTEAFF
TRBJ1-1,TRBV21-1,.,many,TGTGCCAGCAGCAAAGAAGGCAGGGGAGGGGGGAACACTGAAGCTTTCTTT,CASSKEGRGGGNTEAFF
TRBJ1-3,TRBV2,.,many,TGTGCCAGCAGGGTCCGTTGGCGGTCTTTCTCTGGAAACACCATATATTTT,CASRVRWRSFSGNTIYF
TRBJ2-1,TRBV7-6,TRBD2,many,TGTGCCAGCAGCGTTAGTGGTAGCGGGAGGGCCCAGATCTACAATGAGCAGTTCTTC,CASSVSGSGRAQIYNEQFF
TRBJ2-4,TRBV19,TRBD2,many,TGTGCCAGTCCCGATCGAGGGGGGACTAGCGGGAGGAGTGGAGCCAAAAACATTCAGTACTTC,CASPDRGGTSGRSGAKNIQYF
TRBJ1-3,TRBV6-1,.,many,TGTGCCAGCAGAGAAACAGGGTCCGGAAACACCATATATTTT,CASRETGSGNTIYF